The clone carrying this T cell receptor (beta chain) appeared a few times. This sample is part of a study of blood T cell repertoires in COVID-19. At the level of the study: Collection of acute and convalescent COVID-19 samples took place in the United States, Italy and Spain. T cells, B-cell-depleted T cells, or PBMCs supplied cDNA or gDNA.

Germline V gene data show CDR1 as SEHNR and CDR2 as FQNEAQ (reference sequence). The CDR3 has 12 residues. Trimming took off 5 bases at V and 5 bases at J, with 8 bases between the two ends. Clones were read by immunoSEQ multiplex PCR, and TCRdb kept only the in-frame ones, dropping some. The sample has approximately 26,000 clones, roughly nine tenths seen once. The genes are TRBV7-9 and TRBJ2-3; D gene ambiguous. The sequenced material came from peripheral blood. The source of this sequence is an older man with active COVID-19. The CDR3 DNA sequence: TGTGCCAGCAGCCCAGACATAGATACGCAGTATTTT. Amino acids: CASSPDIDTQYF.